Judged by abundance, the clone carrying this T cell receptor beta chain is medium-sized. These data come from a study of OX40 agonist ivuxolimab in advanced cancers. Some clones are missing from TCRdb's copy, which holds only in-frame ones; the method was immunoSEQ multiplex PCR. Of roughly 60,000 clones listed, about 85% are singletons. In germline, CDR1 is LNHDA, CDR2 SQIVND (reference sequence). This CDR3 region has 15 residues. Trimming stripped 4 bases from V and 5 bases from J, with 18 bases between. The sequencing used CD4+ or CD8+ T cells sorted from blood, collected in a trial of the OX40 agonist ivuxolimab. The chain couples TRBV19 to TRBJ2-7; D unclear. This clonotype was sampled from an adult with an advanced solid tumor such as melanoma, head and neck, liver or kidney cancer. The CDR3 protein is CASSTSRERPHEQYF. The CDR3 nucleotides are TGTGCCAGTAGTACCAGCCGTGAGAGACCCCACGAGCAGTACTTC.